Following are 9 T cell receptor beta chains from one sample sequenced in a study of cytotoxic CD8 clonotypes in ibrutinib-treated CLL. The table came from immunoSEQ multiplex PCR; TCRdb's copy has only in-frame clones and leaves some out. The repertoire has over 250,000 clones, 76% of them found once; the top ten carry 5.6%. The starting material was PBMCs, obtained at disease progression, from a patient treated with ibrutinib. The source is a human donor with chronic lymphocytic leukemia.

The chain recombines TRBV5-4 with TRBJ2-1, with 8 nucleotides matching TRBD2. Germline loops: CDR1 SGHNT, CDR2 YYREEE (reference sequence). V trimming: 1 base; J trimming: 6 bases; junction bases outside the gene matches: 6. This CDR3 region has 15 residues. This chain's CDR3 is CASSLTAGGTNEQFF. CDR3 in DNA: TGTGCCAGCAGCTTGACCGCGGGAGGAACCAATGAGCAGTTCTTC.

V gene TRBV29-1 combines with J gene TRBJ1-2; no clear D gene. Germline values: CDR1 SQVTM, CDR2 ANQGSEA. The CDR3 sequence is 11 residues long. The germline V and J ends were trimmed by 5 bases and 8 bases, with 12 bases remaining between them. The CDR3 loop is CSVTGIEGYTF. CDR3 nucleotide sequence: TGCAGCGTTACGGGGATCGAGGGCTACACCTTC.

This chain connects TRBV13 to TRBJ2-6; 10 bases are a match to TRBD1. In germline, CDR1 is PRHDT, CDR2 FYEKMQ (reference sequence). V trimming: 5 bases; J trimming: 0 bases; junction bases outside the gene matches: 7. The CDR3 runs to 18 residues. CDR3 nucleotides: TGTGCCAGCAGCCTGACCGGGACAGGGGCCTCTGGGGCCAACGTCCTGACTTTC. This sequence encodes CASSLTGTGASGANVLTF.

The chain carries TRBV6-5 and TRBJ2-7, with D hard to call. CDR3 length: 15 amino acids. V lost 2 bases to trimming and J lost 4 bases, with 15 bases between them. CDR1 MNHEY and CDR2 SVGAGI come from the germline V gene. CDR3 in amino acids: CASSYGEWVGYEQYF. The CDR3 coding sequence is TGTGCCAGCAGTTACGGCGAGTGGGTGGGTTACGAGCAGTACTTC.

This clone was seen just once. The chain carries TRBV5-1 and TRBJ1-1, with D possibly TRBD1 on 6 matching bases. CDR3 length: 17 residues. Germline V lookup: CDR1 SGHRS, CDR2 YFSETQ. Trimming took 3 bases from V and 0 from J, leaving 18 bases between them. The CDR3 here is CASSSTQTGHMNTEAFF. As DNA, the CDR3 is TGCGCCAGCAGCTCCACTCAGACAGGACACATGAACACTGAAGCTTTCTTT.

V and J are TRBV6-4 and TRBJ2-1; 8 nucleotides line up with TRBD1. This CDR3 has 15 amino acids. Germline trimming cut 5 bases from V and 3 bases from J; bases unmatched to any gene: 6. Germline CDR1 and CDR2: MRHNA and SNTAGT. This CDR3 reads CASSPDRGGYNEQFF. CDR3 DNA: TGTGCCAGCAGTCCCGACAGGGGCGGCTACAATGAGCAGTTCTTC.

CDR3 in amino acids: CASSVDGAWQPQHF. The CDR3 DNA reads as TGTGCCAGCAGCGTAGATGGGGCTTGGCAGCCCCAGCATTTT. V is TRBV9 and J is TRBJ1-5; TRBD1 is a possible D gene (5 bases). CDR3 length: 14 amino acids. Germline CDR1 SGDLS, CDR2 YYNGEE. The V gene lost 0 bases and the J gene lost 7 bases, with 11 bases spanning the gap. Full variable domain (remainder filled in from reference TRBV9 and TRBJ1-5): DSGVTQTPKHLITATGQRVTLRCSPRSGDLSVYWYQQSLDQGLQFLIQYYNGEERAKGNILERFSAQQFPDLHSELNLSSLELGDSALYFCASSVDGAWQPQHFGDGTRLSIL.

In the case of this clone: The same CDR3 is also encoded by other DNA sequences in this sample. The V and J genes are TRBV6-1 and TRBJ2-7; D perhaps matches TRBD1 (6 bases). CDR3 length: 13 amino acids. Germline CDR1 and CDR2: MNHNS and SASEGT. V lost 7 bases, J lost 2 bases, and 12 bases lay in between. For the CDR3, the DNA is TGTGCCAGCAATGGGGGACAAGCCTACGAGCAGTACTTC. This codes for CASNGGQAYEQYF.

This chain's CDR3 is CASSQGQRFYEQYF. CDR3 nucleotide sequence: TGCGCCAGCAGCCAGGGACAGCGTTTCTACGAGCAGTACTTC. V and J are TRBV4-1 and TRBJ2-7; 7 bases map to TRBD1. This CDR3 is built from 14 residues. The germline V gene encodes CDR1 MGHRA and CDR2 YSYEKL. V lost 3 bases, J lost 3 bases, and 5 bases stayed unmatched.